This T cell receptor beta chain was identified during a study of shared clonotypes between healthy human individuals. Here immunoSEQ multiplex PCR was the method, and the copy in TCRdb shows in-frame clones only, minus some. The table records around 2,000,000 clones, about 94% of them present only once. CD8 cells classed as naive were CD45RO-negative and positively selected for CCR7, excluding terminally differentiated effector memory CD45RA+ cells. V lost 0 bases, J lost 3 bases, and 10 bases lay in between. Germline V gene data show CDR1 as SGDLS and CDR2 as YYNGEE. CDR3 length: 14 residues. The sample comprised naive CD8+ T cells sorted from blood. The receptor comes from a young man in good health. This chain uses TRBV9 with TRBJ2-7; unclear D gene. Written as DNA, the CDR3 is TGTGCCAGCAGCGTAGCGGAGACCATCTACGAGCAGTACTTC. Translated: CASSVAETIYEQYF.